Described below is a single TCR beta chain sequence and its context. This clone has a handful of counts. What antigen it recognizes has not been identified. Within one base of it there is no much larger clone, and no base qualities were kept. This specimen comes from a study of beta chain features in type 1 diabetes (dated by TCRdb to 2017 to 2018). Study-wide context: Mean age, gender distribution, total cell number and subset yield were not different between patients and healthy donors. In the study, TCRB repertoires of sorted circulating CD4+ T cell subsets from recently diagnosed type 1 diabetes patients were compared with those of matched healthy donors. Naive and central memory subsets were obtained from all 30 or so donors, but regulatory and stem cell-like memory subsets were isolated from only 8 patients and about eight healthy donors. Across all samples, some 110,000,000 sorted cells were examined, and cell number per subset correlated strongly with RNA yield. Findings and caveats that apply to the study as a whole: HLA sub-analyses involved small numbers of individuals, so any influence of HLA type on TCRB rearrangement remained unresolved. Shorter templates might be favored by PCR, yet because patient and control samples were amplified and corrected together, any such skew would affect both groups equally. Patients with type 1 diabetes made fewer insertions and deleted more nucleotides at VDJ recombination sites, implying thymic rearrangement abnormalities. Naive, central memory and regulatory TCRB repertoires appeared to be more similar among patients than among healthy donors. Type 1 diabetes patients showed a moderate but significant shortening of TCRB CDR3 length in all four CD4+ subsets. Because cDNA was sequenced instead of genomic DNA, activated cells with high expression could be over-represented, although the groups did not differ in activation or CD3 levels.

From each donor, a single peripheral blood sample of approximately 110 mL on average was drawn into heparinised tubes. A BD FACSAria II was used to sort naive, central memory, regulatory and stem cell-like memory CD4+ T cells with a panel that included CD45RO, CCR7, CD25, CD127, CD95 and CD27. Every sorted population had a purity above 98%. PBMCs were separated immediately by Lymphoprep density gradient centrifugation and were stained directly, without being cultured. Samples were stained and sorted in pairs, with one healthy donor and one patient per experiment, so that batch effects were minimized. The entire amount of isolated RNA was reverse transcribed using the High Capacity cDNA Reverse Transcription Kit, so the sequenced TCRB transcripts were expressed ones. Deep immunoSEQ sequencing was performed on naive, central memory and regulatory T cell samples, with an average of roughly 3.3 million total reads per sample. Sorted cells were lysed in RLT buffer and RNA was extracted with DNase-treated RNeasy Micro or Mini kits, depending on cell number. Each cell subset was processed on its own to prevent cross-contamination, while patient and healthy donor samples were processed together. TCRB sequences were amplified from cDNA with the immunoSEQ multiplex PCR, producing 87-bp fragments spanning the CDR3 region. Amplicons were sequenced on the Illumina HiSeq platform. The paper's data handling went like this. Synthetic template baselines were used to correct PCR bias computationally, reads within Hamming distance 2 were collapsed together, and singletons that could not be merged were discarded. By aligning reads against IMGT, V, D and J genes, CDR3 length, and insertions or deletions at six rearrangement sites were assigned. Clonotype counts were normalized to sorted cell number within each subset before computing true diversity and Gini coefficients with the tcR R package. The overlap coefficient, calculated on TCRB nucleotide sequences, was used to measure repertoire sharing. The immuneACCESS repertoire file appears here via TCRdb, limited to in-frame rearrangements. These files lack a portion of the clones; in checked studies, under half of the deficit traces to unresolved V genes, and the cause of the others is not known. The V and J calls and clone size come from that table; D and trimming were worked out from the DNA. This sample lists 130,000 or so clones; around 9% were detected once. 0.7% to 0.85% of the sample rests with the top ten.

The receptor was isolated from a young man with type 1 diabetes. The source material was central memory CD4+ T cells from blood.

The CDR3 reads CASSLQRGPRPDTQYF. The nucleotide sequence is TGTGCCAGCAGCTTACAGCGGGGGCCCCGACCAGATACGCAGTATTTT. The chain links TRBV7-2 with TRBJ2-3, with 8 bases aligning to TRBD2. From a lookup of the germline V gene, CDR1 and CDR2 are SGHTA and FQGNSA. At the junction V is shortened by 2 bases and J by 4 bases; bases outside the gene matches: 8. Including the terminal cysteine and phenylalanine, the CDR3 comprises 16 residues. CDR3 DNA is the only sequence kept; it has 48 bases, read in frame from the first base.